One and the same sample provided the 17 T cell receptor beta chains below, sequenced in a study of blood T cell repertoires in COVID-19. Repertoires were generated with immunoSEQ multiplex PCR, while TCRdb's copy carries only in-frame clones and drops some. The table lists some 190,000 clones, around 82% of them singletons. Input material: PBMCs or T cells enriched from blood (not recorded which). The receptor set was obtained from a woman aged 50 to 60 with acute COVID-19.

This chain joins TRBV5-1 and TRBJ2-1; 7 nucleotides match TRBD1. The CDR3 runs to 13 residues. Germline V lookup: CDR1 SGHRS, CDR2 YFSETQ. After removal of 5 bases from V and 7 bases from J, the junction contained 6 bases not matched to a gene. Written as DNA, the CDR3 is TGCGCCAGCAGAGACAGGGTGGCAAATGAGCAGTTCTTC. This gives the protein CASRDRVANEQFF.

J is TRBJ1-2 and V is TRBV10-1; a weak D match, TRBD1 (6 bases). CDR3 length: 14 residues. Trimming removed 4 bases from V and 6 bases from J, with 15 bases in between. The germline gives CDR1 WNHNN, CDR2 SYGVQD (reference sequence). Written as DNA, the CDR3 is TGCGCCAGCAGTGCAGCCCTAACAGGGCATGGCTACACCTTC. This sequence encodes CASSAALTGHGYTF.

The chain joins TRBV5-1 to TRBJ1-2; 7 bases match TRBD1. The CDR3 has 14 residues. The V gene end was trimmed by 4 bases and the J gene end by 7 bases; junction bases not matched to a gene: 10. Germline V gene data show CDR1 as SGHRS and CDR2 as YFSETQ. The CDR3 here is CASSPKGASGGYTF. DNA for the CDR3: TGCGCCAGCAGCCCTAAGGGGGCGAGTGGTGGCTACACCTTC.

This clone was seen a handful of times. The chain links TRBV5-1 to TRBJ1-1; D may be TRBD1 (5 bases). Trimming pared 0 bases from V and 4 bases from J, leaving 13 bases between. The CDR3 extends over 15 amino acids. From germline, CDR1 is SGHRS and CDR2 YFSETQ. CDR3 sequence (DNA): TGCGCCAGCAGCTTGGAGGTCAGGGTAGGCACTGAAGCTTTCTTT. Encoded protein: CASSLEVRVGTEAFF. Complete variable domain (other parts from reference TRBV5-1 and TRBJ1-1): KAGVTQTPRYLIKTRGQQVTLSCSPISGHRSVSWYQQTPGQGLQFLFEYFSETQRNKGNFPGRFSGRQFSNSRSEMNVSTLELGDSALYLCASSLEVRVGTEAFFGQGTRLTVV.

The CDR3 is CASSLAVRGTEAFF. As DNA, the CDR3 is TGCGCCAGCAGCTTGGCTGTCCGGGGCACTGAAGCTTTCTTT. The V gene is TRBV5-1, the J gene TRBJ1-1; the D is unclear. Germline V gene sequence: CDR1 SGHRS, CDR2 YFSETQ. Trimming left V 0 bases short and J 4 bases short, with 10 bases between. The length of the CDR3 is 14 residues.

On this clone itself: Other DNA variants within this sample encode the same CDR3. The chain employs TRBV5-1 and TRBJ2-5; D possibly corresponds to TRBD2 (5 bases). The V end lost 0 bases, the J end lost 4 bases, and 7 bases lay between the germline ends. The germline V gene has CDR1 SGHRS and CDR2 YFSETQ. This CDR3 comprises 13 residues. CDR3 protein: CASSLGSGETQYF. The CDR3 DNA reads TGCGCCAGCAGCTTGGGAAGCGGAGAGACCCAGTACTTC.

This chain links TRBV7-2 with TRBJ1-2; TRBD1 aligns across 8 bases. V shed 5 bases and J 6 bases; nucleotides not matched to a gene: 8. CDR1 SGHTA and CDR2 FQGNSA come from the germline V gene. The CDR3 contains 14 residues. The DNA for the CDR3 is TGTGCCAGCAGCGGTCGACAGGGGCGTGATGGCTACACCTTC. Translating it yields CASSGRQGRDGYTF.

The chain employs TRBV28 and TRBJ1-4; D perhaps matches TRBD1 (5 bases). The germline CDR1 and CDR2 sequences are MDHEN and SYDVKM. CDR3 length: 15 residues. Trimming left V 5 bases short and J 1 base short, with 11 bases between. The CDR3 spells CASSPAGGTNEKLFF. The DNA of the CDR3 is TGTGCCAGCAGTCCCGCCGGGGGAACTAATGAAAAACTGTTTTTT. Combining the CDR3 with reference TRBV28 and TRBJ1-4 gives the whole variable domain DVKVTQSSRYLVKRTGEKVFLECVQDMDHENMFWYRQDPGLGLRLIYFSYDVKMKEKGDIPEGYSVSREKKERFSLILESASTNQTSMYLCASSPAGGTNEKLFFGSGTQLSVL.

This clone has only one observation. The chain uses TRBV7-6 and TRBJ1-6, with D uncertain. Trimming pared 1 base from V and 5 bases from J, leaving 6 bases between. Germline CDR1 is SGHVS and CDR2 is FNYEAQ. This CDR3 is 14 amino acids long. The CDR3 DNA reads as TGTGCCAGCAGCTTAGTTGCAGATAATTCACCCCTCCACTTT. This encodes CASSLVADNSPLHF.

The chain carries TRBV24-1 and TRBJ2-3; TRBD1 matches 9 bases. V was clipped by 5 bases and J by 2 bases; unmatched bases: 4. CDR3 length: 15 amino acids. Germline V gene sequence: CDR1 KGHDR, CDR2 SFDVKD. The CDR3: CATSVPQGATDTQYF. CDR3 DNA sequence: TGTGCCACCAGTGTCCCACAGGGGGCCACAGATACGCAGTATTTT.

The chain uses TRBV5-1 and TRBJ1-2; 8 bases line up with TRBD1. Germline V CDR1 and CDR2: SGHRS, YFSETQ. V was clipped by 4 bases and J by 7 bases; unmatched bases: 9. This CDR3 has 14 residues. As DNA, the CDR3 is TGCGCCAGCAGCGGAGGACAGGGTATAGGTGGCTACACCTTC. This codes for CASSGGQGIGGYTF.

The chain joins TRBV19 to TRBJ1-2; D is undetermined. V shed 6 bases and J shed 1 base, with 12 bases lying between them. CDR3 size: 14 residues. Germline CDR1 is LNHDA and CDR2 is SQIVND (reference sequence). The CDR3 DNA reads TGTGCCAGTAGACCCGGACTGCGTAACTATGGCTACACCTTC. Protein product: CASRPGLRNYGYTF.

The chain carries TRBV6-5 and TRBJ2-1, with 10 bases fitting TRBD1. The CDR3 consists of 15 residues. Germline lookup yields CDR1 MNHEY and CDR2 SVGAGI. V lost 6 bases, J lost 4 bases, and 6 bases stayed unmatched. The CDR3 DNA sequence: TGTGCCAGCAGCGGGCCGGGACAGGGGTACAATGAGCAGTTCTTC. Protein product: CASSGPGQGYNEQFF.

The V call is TRBV28, the J call TRBJ2-6, with D possibly being TRBD1 (5 bases). The CDR3 covers 16 residues. Trimming cost V 3 bases and J 0 bases, with 9 bases left between them. Germline V CDR1 and CDR2: MDHEN, SYDVKM. For the CDR3, the DNA is TGTGCCAGCAGTTTTCAGGGAAGCTCTGGGGCCAACGTCCTGACTTTC. Translation gives CASSFQGSSGANVLTF.

This chain joins TRBV20-1 and TRBJ2-4, with 12 bases identical to TRBD2. The germline V gene encodes CDR1 DFQATT and CDR2 SNEGSKA (reference sequence). V gave up 3 bases and J gave up 9 bases; unmatched junction bases: 18. This CDR3 is 18 amino acids long. The DNA of the CDR3 is TGCAGTGCTAGTCCCCTAGCGGGAGGGCCCCTCGCCGGGGGCATTCAGTACTTC. This translates into CSASPLAGGPLAGGIQYF.

The chain employs TRBV7-9 and TRBJ1-1, with a tentative D call TRBD1 (5 bases). This CDR3 is 14 amino acids long. Germline lookup yields CDR1 SEHNR and CDR2 FQNEAQ (reference sequence). The germline V and J ends were trimmed by 3 bases and 5 bases, with 13 bases remaining between them. Here the CDR3 reads CASSLGGGVTEAFF. Written as DNA, the CDR3 is TGTGCCAGCAGCTTGGGCGGGGGAGTAACTGAAGCTTTCTTT. Full variable domain (rest looked up from reference TRBV7-9 and TRBJ1-1): DTGVSQNPRHKITKRGQNVTFRCDPISEHNRLYWYRQTLGQGPEFLTYFQNEAQLEKSRLLSDRFSAERPKGSFSTLEIQRTEQGDSAMYLCASSLGGGVTEAFFGQGTRLTVV.

This chain uses TRBV21-1 with TRBJ2-3; TRBD1 is the table's D call and was not checked against the DNA. TRBV21-1 is listed as a pseudogene. The length of the CDR3 is 20 residues. The chain's CDR3 is CASSKEYRVWGPNKRGTQYF. CDR3 DNA: TGTGCCAGCAGCAAAGAGTATCGGGTTTGGGGGCCAAACAAGAGGGGTACGCAGTATTTT.